This TCR beta chain was sequenced for a study of blood T cell repertoires in COVID-19. As for the study in general: The United States, Italy and Spain provided the acute and convalescent COVID-19 samples. The analysed material was cDNA or gDNA that came from T cells, B-cell-depleted T cells, or PBMCs.

The junction had 0 bases not matched to a gene; V was cut back by 5 bases and J by 5 bases. Germline V gene data show CDR1 as SEHNR and CDR2 as FQNEAQ (reference sequence). There are 12 residues in the CDR3. In the original workflow: How many nucleated cells were present was estimated from reference gene primer amplification. Sequencing used immunoSEQ multiplex PCR; TCRdb keeps in-frame clones, though not all of them. The DNA was the basis for D and trimming; V, J and clone size are from that table. The repertoire holds approximately 160,000 clones, with 85% to 95% as singletons. The rearrangement links TRBV7-9 to TRBJ2-3; 8 bases line up with TRBD2. Sample: peripheral blood. This clonotype was obtained from a man aged 45-60 years with acute or convalescent COVID-19. CDR3 nucleotide sequence: TGTGCCAGCAGCCGGGAGGGAGATACGCAGTATTTT. As protein: CASSREGDTQYF.